This T cell receptor (beta chain) appears in the sequencing data of a study of cytomegalovirus exposure and HLA in healthy donors. About the research overall: Early released data had 65 million to 100 million unique TCRs, all coming from HLA-typed donors.

Notes on this clone: Its target is not known.

This CDR3 region has 19 residues. Losses at the gene ends were 0 bases for V and 6 bases for J; bases not matched to a gene: 20. Study-wide findings and caveats: The study labeled fewer than 200 TCR beta chains cytomegalovirus-associated.

Amplification used 60 Vbeta primers and 13 Jbeta primers. Assay: immunoSEQ multiplex PCR; the TCRdb copy retains only in-frame clones and omits some. The data show over 150,000 clones, with approximately 84% seen just once and roughly 0.2% held by the top ten. The rearrangement uses TRBV23-1 and TRBJ2-7; 7 nucleotides line up with TRBD1. TRBV23-1 carries the ORF label, with uncertain function. What was sequenced was PBMCs. This sequence was found in a girl under two years old in good health and CMV-seronegative. CDR3 in DNA: TGCGCCAGCAGTCAATCGGAAGGGGGCGCGGAGACTGTGGTTTCCGAGCAGTACTTC. Protein sequence: CASSQSEGGAETVVSEQYF.